Listed here are 26 T cell receptor beta chains from one sample, sequenced in a study of blood T cell repertoires in COVID-19. Method: immunoSEQ multiplex PCR; TCRdb's copy keeps in-frame clones and lacks some. The repertoire holds over 200,000 clones, with 81% as singletons. Sequencing used PBMCs or T cells enriched from blood (not recorded which). These receptors were obtained from a woman in her forties or fifties with acute COVID-19.

V is TRBV11-3 and J is TRBJ2-5; no reliable D call. V was trimmed by 0 bases and J by 4 bases, leaving 3 bases between them. The length of the CDR3 is 12 residues. Germline V lookup: CDR1 SGHNT, CDR2 YENEEA. CDR3 sequence reads: CASSLDRETQYF. CDR3 DNA sequence: TGTGCCAGCAGCTTAGACAGAGAGACCCAGTACTTC. The variable domain in full, completed from reference TRBV11-3 and TRBJ2-5, reads EAGVVQSPRYKIIEKKQPVAFWCNPISGHNTLYWYLQNLGQGPELLIRYENEEAVDDSQLPKDRFSAERLKGVDSTLKIQPAELGDSAVYLCASSLDRETQYFGPGTRLLVL.

This chain joins TRBV11-3 and TRBJ2-3, with D perhaps matching TRBD1 (5 bases). CDR1 SGHNT and CDR2 YENEEA come from the germline V gene. With 5 bases removed from V and 5 bases from J, the gap between germline ends came to 17 bases. CDR3 length: 15 amino acids. Written as DNA, the CDR3 is TGTGCCAGCAGCAGGTCAGGGAAGTTGGAAGATACGCAGTATTTT. Protein product: CASSRSGKLEDTQYF.

This chain links TRBV18 with TRBJ2-7, with 7 nucleotides matching TRBD1. With V trimmed by 0 bases and J by 1 base, 6 bases remained unmatched. The CDR3 runs 16 residues. Germline V gene sequence: CDR1 KGHSH, CDR2 LQKENI. The CDR3 bases are TGTGCCAGCTCACCACCGTTATCGGGACAGTCCTACGAGCAGTACTTC. Translation: CASSPPLSGQSYEQYF.

The chain employs TRBV6-2 or TRBV6-3 and TRBJ1-5; TRBD1 aligns across 7 bases. The CDR3 sequence is 18 residues long. In germline, CDR1 is MNHEY, CDR2 SVGEGT. V trimming: 4 bases; J trimming: 0 bases; junction bases outside the gene matches: 12. The CDR3 bases are TGTGCCAGCAGTTCACAGGGGAGTGGGTTGGGTAGCAATCAGCCCCAGCATTTT. It specifies CASSSQGSGLGSNQPQHF.

This chain joins TRBV10-3 and TRBJ2-3; tentatively, D is TRBD2 (6 bases). The germline CDR1 and CDR2 sequences are ENHRY and SYGVKD. Between the trimmed V and J ends, which lost 8 bases and 3 bases, there was a span of 15 bases. CDR3 length equals 14 residues. CDR3 DNA: TGTGCCATCCAGGAGGAGGGGAATACAGATACGCAGTATTTT. As protein: CAIQEEGNTDTQYF.

This chain links TRBV7-9 with TRBJ1-1; a possible D gene is TRBD1 (5 bases). The germline V and J ends were trimmed by 2 bases and 3 bases, with 7 bases remaining between them. This CDR3 region has 13 residues. Germline CDR1 reads SEHNR; CDR2 reads FQNEAQ (reference sequence). CDR3 loop: CASSLPGDTEAFF. The CDR3 region has the DNA TGTGCCAGCAGCTTACCGGGGGACACTGAAGCTTTCTTT. The full variable domain, its missing parts supplied by reference TRBV7-9 and TRBJ1-1, is DTGVSQNPRHKITKRGQNVTFRCDPISEHNRLYWYRQTLGQGPEFLTYFQNEAQLEKSRLLSDRFSAERPKGSFSTLEIQRTEQGDSAMYLCASSLPGDTEAFFGQGTRLTVV.

The V call is TRBV7-9, the J call TRBJ1-4; D is unresolved. Germline values: CDR1 SEHNR, CDR2 FQNEAQ (reference sequence). V gave up 1 base and J gave up 0 bases, with 9 bases separating them. The CDR3 spans 16 residues. CDR3 sequence: CASSLVAAATNEKLFF. The CDR3 DNA sequence: TGTGCCAGCAGCTTAGTAGCGGCGGCAACTAATGAAAAACTGTTTTTT. Full variable domain (missing parts from reference TRBV7-9 and TRBJ1-4): DTGVSQNPRHKITKRGQNVTFRCDPISEHNRLYWYRQTLGQGPEFLTYFQNEAQLEKSRLLSDRFSAERPKGSFSTLEIQRTEQGDSAMYLCASSLVAAATNEKLFFGSGTQLSVL.

J is TRBJ1-2 and V is TRBV5-4, with D possibly TRBD1 on 5 matching bases. V was shortened by 3 bases and J by 6 bases, with 21 bases between the two germline ends. CDR1 and CDR2 (germline): SGHNT, YYREEE (reference sequence). The CDR3 contains 16 residues. CDR3: CASSSTLVSGLDGYTF. The CDR3 nucleotides read TGTGCCAGCAGCTCTACTCTGGTGTCAGGGTTGGATGGCTACACCTTC. The full variable domain, with the rest looked up from reference TRBV5-4 and TRBJ1-2, is ETGVTQSPTHLIKTRGQQVTLRCSSQSGHNTVSWYQQALGQGPQFIFQYYREEENGRGNFPPRFSGLQFPNYSSELNVNALELDDSALYLCASSSTLVSGLDGYTFGSGTRLTVV.

CDR3 protein: CASSLDGGFQETQYF. DNA of the CDR3: TGCGCCAGCAGCTTAGACGGGGGGTTCCAAGAGACCCAGTACTTC. This chain links TRBV5-1 with TRBJ2-5; TRBD2 matches at 7 bases. Germline trimming cut 2 bases from V and 1 base from J; bases unmatched to any gene: 5. This CDR3 is built from 15 residues. Germline loops: CDR1 SGHRS, CDR2 YFSETQ.

The rearrangement joins TRBV19 to TRBJ1-2, with D perhaps TRBD1 (6 bases). CDR1 and CDR2 (germline): LNHDA, SQIVND (reference sequence). V shed 5 bases and J shed 8 bases, with 12 bases lying between them. This CDR3 is 12 amino acids long. CDR3 bases: TGTGCCAGTAGTCCACATGGACAGGGCTACACCTTC. Its protein is CASSPHGQGYTF.

The chain uses TRBV24-1 and TRBJ2-2; D remains unclear. CDR3 length equals 11 residues. Germline V CDR1 and CDR2: KGHDR, SFDVKD. The ends were cut back, 7 bases at V and 6 bases at J, with 5 bases in the middle. The CDR3 DNA is TGTGCCACCAGGGGCCCCGGGGAGCTGTTTTTT. This translates into CATRGPGELFF.

As to this clone: The same CDR3 can be traced to other DNA sequences in this sample. This sequence joins TRBV18 and TRBJ2-5; no firm D call. Germline CDR1 reads KGHSH; CDR2 reads LQKENI. The CDR3 sequence is 13 residues long. V lost 0 bases and J lost 2, with 4 bases in between. The CDR3 region has the DNA TGTGCCAGCTCACCACCTTTACAAGAGACCCAGTACTTC. It yields the protein CASSPPLQETQYF.

The rearrangement joins TRBV6-2 or TRBV6-3 to TRBJ1-5, with TRBD1 matching over 10 bases. There are 16 residues in the CDR3. Germline trimming cut 3 bases from V and 2 bases from J; bases unmatched to any gene: 4. Germline V lookup: CDR1 MNHEY, CDR2 SVGEGT. DNA of the CDR3: TGTGCCAGCAGTTATTCGGGGACAGGGGGCAATCAGCCCCAGCATTTT. Translating gives CASSYSGTGGNQPQHF.

The rearrangement links TRBV7-2 to TRBJ2-7, with 12 bases matching TRBD2. There are 16 residues in the CDR3. Germline CDR1 SGHTA, CDR2 FQGNSA. J was trimmed by 5 bases and V by 3 bases; bases with no gene match: 8. As DNA, the CDR3 is TGTGCCAGCAGCTTGTCTAGCGGGAGGGCCGTGAACGAGCAGTACTTC. Translated: CASSLSSGRAVNEQYF.

This clone was observed a single time. The V and J genes are TRBV11-3 and TRBJ2-3, with D possibly matching TRBD2 (7 bases). Trimming cost V 1 base and J 2 bases, with 10 bases left between them. The CDR3 is 15 amino acids. Germline CDR1 reads SGHNT; CDR2 reads YENEEA. The CDR3 spells CASSLVGGPTDTQYF. DNA of the CDR3: TGTGCCAGCAGCTTAGTGGGGGGGCCCACAGATACGCAGTATTTT.

The chain is built from TRBV28 and TRBJ2-7, with 7 bases aligning to TRBD1. CDR1 and CDR2 (germline): MDHEN, SYDVKM. The CDR3 covers 17 residues. The V segment lost 6 bases and the J segment 0 bases; nucleotides outside the gene matches: 14. The CDR3 loop reads CASSQTLGGPPSYEQYF. DNA of the CDR3: TGTGCCAGCAGCCAAACGTTAGGGGGCCCTCCCTCCTACGAGCAGTACTTC. The variable domain in full, completed from reference TRBV28 and TRBJ2-7, reads DVKVTQSSRYLVKRTGEKVFLECVQDMDHENMFWYRQDPGLGLRLIYFSYDVKMKEKGDIPEGYSVSREKKERFSLILESASTNQTSMYLCASSQTLGGPPSYEQYFGPGTRLTVT.

A single count supports this clone. The chain employs TRBV5-1 and TRBJ2-6; unclear D gene. Germline loops: CDR1 SGHRS, CDR2 YFSETQ. This CDR3 region has 16 residues. Trimming took off 0 bases at V and 0 bases at J, with 7 bases between the two ends. The CDR3 DNA reads TGCGCCAGCAGCTTGGTTCCAGGCTCTGGGGCCAACGTCCTGACTTTC. Its translation: CASSLVPGSGANVLTF.

The rearrangement joins TRBV28 to TRBJ1-2; 9 positions agree with TRBD1. J lost 0 bases, V lost 5 bases, and 13 bases had no gene match. From germline, CDR1 is MDHEN and CDR2 SYDVKM. The CDR3 runs to 18 residues. The CDR3 spells CASSRTGTGMLANYGYTF. The CDR3 coding sequence is TGTGCCAGCAGTCGTACCGGGACAGGGATGTTAGCTAACTATGGCTACACCTTC.

This clone was seen only a few times. The rearrangement uses TRBV11-2 and TRBJ1-1; perhaps TRBD1 as D (5 bases). Looked up from germline, CDR1 is SGHAT and CDR2 is FQNNGV. Trimming removed 6 bases from V and 1 base from J, with 9 bases in between. CDR3 size: 13 residues. The CDR3 bases are TGTGCCAGCAGTACTACAGGGAACACTGAAGCTTTCTTT. It translates to CASSTTGNTEAFF. The full variable domain, rest sourced from reference TRBV11-2 and TRBJ1-1, is EAGVAQSPRYKIIEKRQSVAFWCNPISGHATLYWYQQILGQGPKLLIQFQNNGVVDDSQLPKDRFSAERLKGVDSTLKIQPAKLEDSAVYLCASSTTGNTEAFFGQGTRLTVV.

This clone was found once. This sequence joins TRBV7-9 and TRBJ2-6; D might be TRBD1 (5 bases). CDR1 is SEHNR, CDR2 FQNEAQ, per germline (reference sequence). The CDR3 consists of 15 residues. V shed 1 base and J shed 12 bases, with 16 bases lying between them. The CDR3 nucleotides are TGTGCCAGCAGCTTAGTCGAGACAGATTCCTCCGTCCTGACTTTC. Its translation is CASSLVETDSSVLTF. Full variable domain (missing parts from reference TRBV7-9 and TRBJ2-6): DTGVSQNPRHKITKRGQNVTFRCDPISEHNRLYWYRQTLGQGPEFLTYFQNEAQLEKSRLLSDRFSAERPKGSFSTLEIQRTEQGDSAMYLCASSLVETDSSVLTFGAGSRLTVL.

V and J are TRBV9 and TRBJ2-1, with D possibly TRBD1 on 6 matching bases. The CDR3 totals 14 residues. Germline V lookup: CDR1 SGDLS, CDR2 YYNGEE. Trimming left V 2 bases short and J 9 bases short, with 15 bases between. In nucleotides, the CDR3 is TGTGCCAGCAGCGTGGATCCCGGGACAAGTGAGCAGTTCTTC. Protein: CASSVDPGTSEQFF. Complete variable domain (other parts from reference TRBV9 and TRBJ2-1): DSGVTQTPKHLITATGQRVTLRCSPRSGDLSVYWYQQSLDQGLQFLIQYYNGEERAKGNILERFSAQQFPDLHSELNLSSLELGDSALYFCASSVDPGTSEQFFGPGTRLTVL.

The V call is TRBV28, the J call TRBJ2-1; no reliable D call. This CDR3 spans 17 amino acids. CDR1 and CDR2 from the germline V gene are MDHEN and SYDVKM. V dropped 2 bases and J dropped 3 bases, with 17 bases sitting between them. CDR3: CASSLPYTTTIYNEQFF. The DNA of the CDR3 is TGTGCCAGCAGTTTACCATATACTACCACGATCTACAATGAGCAGTTCTTC.

The chain joins TRBV29-1 to TRBJ2-1; 10 bases map to TRBD2. V gave up 0 bases and J gave up 8 bases; unmatched junction bases: 22. The CDR3 length is 20 residues. Germline assignment: CDR1 SQVTM and CDR2 ANQGSEA. The CDR3 coding sequence is TGCAGCGTTGAAGATCGGCGTTGGACTAGCGGTCCCAAAAACGGCGATGAGCAGTTCTTC. This sequence encodes CSVEDRRWTSGPKNGDEQFF.

The V gene is TRBV7-9, the J gene TRBJ2-7, with D unclear. CDR1 and CDR2 from the germline V gene are SEHNR and FQNEAQ (reference sequence). The germline V and J ends were trimmed by 4 bases and 3 bases, with 10 bases remaining between them. This CDR3 has 13 residues. The CDR3 loop reads CASSSDTHYEQYF. The CDR3 nucleotides read TGTGCCAGCAGCTCCGACACCCACTACGAGCAGTACTTC.

The chain uses TRBV7-2 and TRBJ2-5; D is perhaps TRBD1 (5 bases). The CDR3 covers 15 residues. Between the trimmed V and J ends, which lost 1 base and 2 bases, there was a span of 11 bases. Germline assignment: CDR1 SGHTA and CDR2 FQGNSA. The CDR3 sequence: CASSLVGVPQETQYF. The CDR3 region has the DNA TGTGCCAGCAGCTTAGTAGGGGTCCCGCAAGAGACCCAGTACTTC.

The rearrangement joins TRBV28 to TRBJ2-7; 9 bases align to TRBD1. The J segment lost 4 bases and the V segment lost 5 bases, leaving 6 bases of the junction unmatched. Germline values: CDR1 MDHEN, CDR2 SYDVKM. The CDR3 runs 14 residues. The CDR3 loop reads CASSVPGQGYEQYF. DNA of the CDR3: TGTGCCAGCAGTGTCCCGGGACAGGGATACGAGCAGTACTTC.